This T cell receptor beta chain was identified in a study of response to subunit inactivated influenza vaccine. Overall study results and limits: The authors proposed limited new T cell recruitment per seasonal influenza vaccination.

TCRdb processed the RT-PCR reads anew with MiXCR; each CDR3 protein has one entry. The table has roughly 460,000 distinct CDR3 sequences, around 9.9% seen once. A remark on this clonotype: Its target is not known.

CDR3 length equals 11 residues. The V end was cut by 3 bases, the J end by 8 bases, with 7 bases between. The rearrangement uses TRBV12-3 or TRBV12-4 and TRBJ1-2; D unclear. Sequences were derived from PBMCs from blood, sampled 45 days after vaccination. The clonotype was recovered from a man aged 50 to 60 who received an inactivated influenza vaccine. The chain's CDR3 is CASSLLGGYTF. The CDR3 DNA sequence: TGTGCCAGCAGTTTGTTGGGCGGCTACACCTTC.